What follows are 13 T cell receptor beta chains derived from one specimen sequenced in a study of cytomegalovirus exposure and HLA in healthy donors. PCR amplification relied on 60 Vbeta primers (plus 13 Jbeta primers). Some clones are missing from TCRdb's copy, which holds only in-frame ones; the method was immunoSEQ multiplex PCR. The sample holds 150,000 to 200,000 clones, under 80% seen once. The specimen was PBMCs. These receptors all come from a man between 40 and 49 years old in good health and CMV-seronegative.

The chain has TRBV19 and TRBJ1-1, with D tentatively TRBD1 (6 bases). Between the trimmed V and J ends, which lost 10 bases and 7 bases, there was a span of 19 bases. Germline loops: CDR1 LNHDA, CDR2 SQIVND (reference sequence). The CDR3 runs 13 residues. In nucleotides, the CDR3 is TGTGCCACCTCATCCACAGGGCCCCTTGAAGCTTTCTTT. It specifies CATSSTGPLEAFF. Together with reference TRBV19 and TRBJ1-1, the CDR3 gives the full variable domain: DGGITQSPKYLFRKEGQNVTLSCEQNLNHDAMYWYRQDPGQGLRLIYYSQIVNDFQKGDIAEGYSVSREKKESFPLTVTSAQKNPTAFYLCATSSTGPLEAFFGQGTRLTVV.

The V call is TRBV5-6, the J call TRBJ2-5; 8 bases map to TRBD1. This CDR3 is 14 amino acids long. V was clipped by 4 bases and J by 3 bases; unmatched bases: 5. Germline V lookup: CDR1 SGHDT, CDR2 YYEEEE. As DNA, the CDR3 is TGTGCCAGCAGCGCGGGACAGGCAAAAGAGACCCAGTACTTC. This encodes CASSAGQAKETQYF.

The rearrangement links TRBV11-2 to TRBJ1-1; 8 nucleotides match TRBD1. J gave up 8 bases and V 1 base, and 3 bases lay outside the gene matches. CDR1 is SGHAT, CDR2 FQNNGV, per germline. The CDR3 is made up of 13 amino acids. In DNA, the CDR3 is TGTGCCAGCAGCTTAGCACAGGGGGACGAAGCTTTCTTT. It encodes CASSLAQGDEAFF.

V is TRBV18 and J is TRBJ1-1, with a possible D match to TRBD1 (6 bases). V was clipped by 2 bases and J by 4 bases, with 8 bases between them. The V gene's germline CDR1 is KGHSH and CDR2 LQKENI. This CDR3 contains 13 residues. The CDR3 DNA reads TGTGCCAGCTCACCAGCCAGGGGCACTGAAGCTTTCTTT. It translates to CASSPARGTEAFF.

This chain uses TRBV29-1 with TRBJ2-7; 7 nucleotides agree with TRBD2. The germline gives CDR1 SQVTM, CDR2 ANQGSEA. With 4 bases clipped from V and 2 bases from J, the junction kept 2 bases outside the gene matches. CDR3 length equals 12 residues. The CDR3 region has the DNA TGCAGCGTTGCCGGGACTACCTACGAGCAGTACTTC. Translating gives CSVAGTTYEQYF.

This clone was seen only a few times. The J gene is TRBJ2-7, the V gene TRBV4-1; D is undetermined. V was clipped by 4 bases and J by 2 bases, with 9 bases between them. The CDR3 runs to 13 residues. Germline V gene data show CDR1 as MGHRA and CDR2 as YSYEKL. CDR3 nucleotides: TGCGCCAGCAGCCCAAACGAGGCCTACGAGCAGTACTTC. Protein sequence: CASSPNEAYEQYF.

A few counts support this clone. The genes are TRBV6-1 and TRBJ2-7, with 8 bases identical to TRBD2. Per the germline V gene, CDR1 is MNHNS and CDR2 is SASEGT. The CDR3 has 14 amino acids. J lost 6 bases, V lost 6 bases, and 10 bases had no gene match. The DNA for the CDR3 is TGTGCCAGCAGGGGGGTAGCGGGGATCCCCGAGCAGTACTTC. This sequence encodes CASRGVAGIPEQYF.

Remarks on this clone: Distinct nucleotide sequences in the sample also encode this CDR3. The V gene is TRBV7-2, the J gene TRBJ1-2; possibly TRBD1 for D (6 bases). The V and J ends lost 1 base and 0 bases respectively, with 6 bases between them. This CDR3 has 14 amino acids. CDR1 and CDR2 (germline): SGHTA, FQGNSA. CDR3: CASSLDRANYGYTF. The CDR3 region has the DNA TGTGCCAGCAGCTTAGACAGGGCTAACTATGGCTACACCTTC. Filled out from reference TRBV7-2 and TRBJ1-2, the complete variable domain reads GAGVSQSPSNKVTEKGKDVELRCDPISGHTALYWYRQSLGQGLEFLIYFQGNSAPDKSGLPSDRFSAERTGGSVSTLTIQRTQQEDSAVYLCASSLDRANYGYTFGSGTRLTVV.

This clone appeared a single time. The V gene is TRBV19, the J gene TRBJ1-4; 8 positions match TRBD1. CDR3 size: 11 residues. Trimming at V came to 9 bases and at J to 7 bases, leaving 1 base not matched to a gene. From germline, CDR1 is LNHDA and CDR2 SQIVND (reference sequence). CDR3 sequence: CASDRGEKLFF. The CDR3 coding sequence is TGTGCCAGCGACAGGGGTGAAAAACTGTTTTTT. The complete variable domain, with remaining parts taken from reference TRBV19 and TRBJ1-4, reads DGGITQSPKYLFRKEGQNVTLSCEQNLNHDAMYWYRQDPGQGLRLIYYSQIVNDFQKGDIAEGYSVSREKKESFPLTVTSAQKNPTAFYLCASDRGEKLFFGSGTQLSVL.

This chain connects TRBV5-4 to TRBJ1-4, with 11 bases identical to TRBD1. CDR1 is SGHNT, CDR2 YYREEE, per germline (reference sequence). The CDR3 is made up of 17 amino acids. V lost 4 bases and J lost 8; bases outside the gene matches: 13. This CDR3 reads CASSRRTGGTGGEKLFF. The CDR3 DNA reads TGTGCCAGCAGCAGAAGGACAGGGGGCACAGGAGGGGAAAAACTGTTTTTT.

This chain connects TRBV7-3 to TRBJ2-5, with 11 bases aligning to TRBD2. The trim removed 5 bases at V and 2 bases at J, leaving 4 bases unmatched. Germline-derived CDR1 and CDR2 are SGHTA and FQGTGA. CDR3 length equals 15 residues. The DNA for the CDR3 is TGTGCCAGCAGCGCTAGCGGGGGGCTACAAGAGACCCAGTACTTC. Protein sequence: CASSASGGLQETQYF. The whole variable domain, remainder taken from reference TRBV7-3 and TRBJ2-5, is GAGVSQTPSNKVTEKGKYVELRCDPISGHTALYWYRQSLGQGPEFLIYFQGTGAADDSGLPNDRFFAVRPEGSVSTLKIQRTERGDSAVYLCASSASGGLQETQYFGPGTRLLVL.

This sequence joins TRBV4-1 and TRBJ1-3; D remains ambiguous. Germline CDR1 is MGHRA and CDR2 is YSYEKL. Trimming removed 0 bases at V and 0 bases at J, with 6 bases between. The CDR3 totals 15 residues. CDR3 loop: CASSQDRSSGNTIYF. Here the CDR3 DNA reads TGCGCCAGCAGCCAAGATCGGAGCTCTGGAAACACCATATATTTT.

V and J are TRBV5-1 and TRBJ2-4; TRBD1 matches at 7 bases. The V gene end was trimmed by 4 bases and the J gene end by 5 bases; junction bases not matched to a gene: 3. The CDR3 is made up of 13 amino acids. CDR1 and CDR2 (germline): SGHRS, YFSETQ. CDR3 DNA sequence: TGCGCCAGCAGCCCCGGGACAGAAAACATTCAGTACTTC. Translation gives CASSPGTENIQYF.